Each of the 17 T cell receptor beta chains below was sequenced from the same sample in a study of T cell repertoires in cytomegalovirus infection. These TCRs' antigens remain unknown. Each CDR3 protein gets one entry after TCRdb re-called the reads with MiXCR. The table shows about 55,000 distinct CDR3 sequences, with roughly 20% occurring only once. Here the sequenced sample was CD8+ T cells from cultured PBMCs, taken from culture after CMV antigen stimulation. All receptors derive from a human donor in good health (CMV status not recorded). Some clones in this sample may be carry-over from other donors' samples.

A few counts support this clonotype. V and J are TRBV11-2 and TRBJ1-2; no clear D. The ends were cut back, 2 bases at V and 3 bases at J, with 7 bases in the middle. CDR1 is SGHAT and CDR2 is FQNNGV in the germline V gene. The length of the CDR3 is 13 residues. CDR3 sequence reads: CASSLRRDYGYTF. The CDR3 nucleotides are TGTGCCAGCAGCTTAAGACGGGACTATGGCTACACCTTC.

The chain couples TRBV7-6 to TRBJ1-2; D gene uncertain. The germline gives CDR1 SGHVS, CDR2 FNYEAQ. The CDR3 has 13 residues. Trimming removed 5 bases at V and 5 bases at J, with 12 bases between. The CDR3 here is CASSPLTGYGYTF. DNA for the CDR3: TGTGCCAGCAGCCCCCTAACTGGATATGGCTACACCTTC. Together with reference TRBV7-6 and TRBJ1-2, the CDR3 gives the full variable domain: GAGVSQSPRYKVTKRGQDVALRCDPISGHVSLYWYRQALGQGPEFLTYFNYEAQQDKSGLPNDRFSAERPEGSISTLTIQRTEQRDSAMYRCASSPLTGYGYTFGSGTRLTVV.

This clonotype was detected ten times or more. The chain links TRBV7-9 to TRBJ2-1; D possibly matches TRBD1 or TRBD2 (6 bases each). The CDR3 is made up of 15 amino acids. The germline CDR1 and CDR2 sequences are SEHNR and FQNEAQ (reference sequence). V lost 4 bases, J lost 8 bases, and 18 bases lay in between. The CDR3 DNA sequence: TGTGCCAGCAGCTCTCGGGATAGGGGGGCGTATGAGCAGTTCTTC. It yields the protein CASSSRDRGAYEQFF. Full variable domain (missing parts from reference TRBV7-9 and TRBJ2-1): DTGVSQNPRHKITKRGQNVTFRCDPISEHNRLYWYRQTLGQGPEFLTYFQNEAQLEKSRLLSDRFSAERPKGSFSTLEIQRTEQGDSAMYLCASSSRDRGAYEQFFGPGTRLTVL.

This clonotype was found a few times. The rearrangement joins TRBV12-3 or TRBV12-4 to TRBJ2-7, with 7 bases matching TRBD2. V dropped 8 bases and J dropped 0; count of bases not matched to a gene: 4. The CDR3 loop spans 13 amino acids. The CDR3 reads CASGLGNSYEQYF. The CDR3 DNA is TGTGCCAGCGGACTAGGAAACTCCTACGAGCAGTACTTC.

This clonotype appeared once. The rearrangement links TRBV6-6 to TRBJ2-7, with D possibly TRBD2 on 5 matching bases. Germline lookup yields CDR1 MNHNY and CDR2 SVGAGI (reference sequence). The CDR3 extends over 14 amino acids. The V gene lost 6 bases and the J gene lost 4 bases, with 16 bases spanning the gap. CDR3 amino acids: CASSHPVGAYEQYF. In DNA form, the CDR3 reads TGTGCCAGCAGCCATCCAGTGGGAGCTTACGAGCAGTACTTC.

This clonotype was counted only a few times. V gene TRBV5-5 combines with J gene TRBJ2-2, with D unresolved. The CDR3 loop spans 15 amino acids. From germline, CDR1 is SGHKS and CDR2 YYEKEE (reference sequence). Trimming removed 2 bases at V and 1 base at J, with 9 bases between. The CDR3 bases are TGTGCCAGCAGCTTCGAACTGGAGAACACCGGGGAGCTGTTTTTT. Translating it yields CASSFELENTGELFF.

CDR3: CASRPTGPAGIYEQYF. DNA of the CDR3: TGTGCCAGCAGACCGACTGGACCAGCCGGCATCTACGAGCAGTACTTC. The chain links TRBV7-2 to TRBJ2-7; D is uncertain. Germline CDR1 and CDR2: SGHTA and FQGNSA. Trimming left V 6 bases short and J 3 bases short, with 21 bases between. This CDR3 contains 16 residues.

V usage is TRBV15 and J usage is TRBJ2-4; D might be TRBD1 (6 bases). V was pared by 4 bases and J by 1 base, with 26 bases between. The CDR3 is 20 residues long. Germline V gene lookup returns CDR1 LNHNV and CDR2 YYDKDF (reference sequence). CDR3 protein: CATSKAQGLGVLLAKNIQYF. The CDR3 coding sequence is TGTGCCACCAGCAAAGCACAGGGTTTGGGAGTCTTGTTGGCCAAAAACATTCAGTACTTC.

V is TRBV7-2 and J is TRBJ1-1; the match to TRBD1 covers 8 bases. J was trimmed by 0 bases and V by 2 bases; bases with no gene match: 2. This CDR3 has 15 residues. Germline V lookup: CDR1 SGHTA, CDR2 FQGNSA. The CDR3 region is CASSLRQGMNTEAFF. Here the CDR3 DNA reads TGTGCCAGCAGCTTACGACAGGGGATGAACACTGAAGCTTTCTTT.

This clonotype turned up a few times. The rearrangement links TRBV24-1 to TRBJ2-2; TRBD1 matches 10 bases. After removal of 5 bases from V and 3 bases from J, the junction contained 2 bases not matched to a gene. Per germline, CDR1 KGHDR and CDR2 SFDVKD. The CDR3 runs to 15 residues. Here the CDR3 DNA reads TGTGCCACCAGTGGAGGGACAGGGGACACCGGGGAGCTGTTTTTT. Translation: CATSGGTGDTGELFF.

V is TRBV7-2 and J is TRBJ1-3, with TRBD1 as a possible D gene (5 bases). CDR3 length equals 15 residues. The germline V and J ends were trimmed by 2 bases and 4 bases, with 12 bases remaining between them. Germline V gene sequence: CDR1 SGHTA, CDR2 FQGNSA. The CDR3, as DNA: TGTGCCAGCAGCTTAAGGGACGACCGGGGAAACACCATATATTTT. It is translated as CASSLRDDRGNTIYF.

J is TRBJ1-1 and V is TRBV27; a possible D gene is TRBD1 (5 bases). CDR1 MNHEY and CDR2 SMNVEV come from the germline V gene (reference sequence). The CDR3 loop spans 13 amino acids. V dropped 7 bases and J dropped 7 bases, with 16 bases sitting between them. CDR3 nucleotides: TGTGCCAGCACCCTCGCCGTGGGGGATGAAGCTTTCTTT. Translation gives CASTLAVGDEAFF.

This clonotype has more than one count but fewer than ten. DNA for the CDR3: TGTGCCAGCAGTTACTCCGAGTCGGTGGGAGGGCCAATAACCAAAAACATTCAGTACTTC. It is translated as CASSYSESVGGPITKNIQYF. The V and J genes are TRBV6-2 or TRBV6-3 and TRBJ2-4; 7 positions agree with TRBD2. The CDR3 sequence is 20 residues long. Unmatched junction bases numbered 16, after V lost 0 bases and J lost 2 bases. Per germline, CDR1 MNHEY and CDR2 SVGEGT.

The table lists this clonotype with a few counts. The chain joins TRBV7-6 to TRBJ2-2; D might be TRBD2 (6 bases). V lost 1 base and J 6 bases, leaving 9 bases between the germline ends. The germline CDR1 and CDR2 sequences are SGHVS and FNYEAQ. CDR3 length: 14 residues. CDR3 amino acids: CASSLGLAPGELFF. DNA of the CDR3: TGTGCCAGCAGCTTAGGGCTAGCGCCCGGGGAGCTGTTTTTT.

The table lists this clonotype with a few counts. The chain combines TRBV6-5 with TRBJ2-7; D may be TRBD2 (5 bases). The germline CDR1 and CDR2 sequences are MNHEY and SVGAGI. There are 15 residues in the CDR3. V was pared by 10 bases and J by 2 bases, with 21 bases between. As DNA, the CDR3 is TGTGCCACCGGGGAAGGCGACCCGTCAACCTACGAGCAGTACTTC. Protein product: CATGEGDPSTYEQYF.

The V gene is TRBV7-2, the J gene TRBJ2-7; D uncertain. Trimming removed 1 base at V and 6 bases at J, with 7 bases between. The CDR3 consists of 12 residues. Germline V gene sequence: CDR1 SGHTA, CDR2 FQGNSA. The CDR3 DNA is TGTGCCAGCAGCTTAGACAAGTCCGAGCAGTACTTC. Its protein product is CASSLDKSEQYF.

Here the CDR3 reads CASSLAAGVSYEQYF. The CDR3, as DNA: TGTGCCAGCAGCTTAGCAGCGGGGGTGTCCTACGAGCAGTACTTC. This chain uses TRBV7-6 with TRBJ2-7, with TRBD2 matching over 8 bases. The V gene's germline CDR1 is SGHVS and CDR2 FNYEAQ. J lost 1 base, V lost 0 bases, and 2 bases had no gene match. The CDR3 runs to 15 residues.